A single sample gave rise to the 11 T cell receptor beta chains below, sequenced in a study of cytomegalovirus exposure and HLA in healthy donors (TCRdb year 2017). The library was generated by the immunoSEQ multiplex PCR assay. For the multiplex PCR, a mixture combining 60 forward primers for TCR Vbeta segments and 13 reverse primers for TCR Jbeta segments was used. TCRdb took over this immuneACCESS table, retaining in-frame rearrangements with V and J assigned. Such tables are incomplete; in checked studies, under half of the missing clones stem from an unresolved V gene, and the remainder is unexplained. The sample yields roughly 130,000 clones; 80% were counted once. Together, the top ten hold 3% to 3.5% of the sample. The material sequenced was PBMCs. The receptors were gathered from a male donor in good health and CMV-seronegative.

The CDR3 region is CASSDSLKREVHEQFF. The CDR3 DNA is TGTGCCAGCAGTGACTCCCTCAAGCGGGAGGTACATGAGCAGTTCTTC. This chain connects TRBV6-4 to TRBJ2-1; 9 bases agree with TRBD2. V trimming: 0 bases; J trimming: 8 bases; junction bases outside the gene matches: 8. Germline V gene data show CDR1 as MRHNA and CDR2 as SNTAGT. The CDR3 extends over 16 amino acids.

The chain has TRBV28 and TRBJ1-2, with TRBD1 matching over 8 bases. Germline V gives CDR1 MDHEN, CDR2 SYDVKM. The CDR3 covers 16 residues. Trimming took 4 bases from V and 6 from J; bases not matched to a gene: 13. CDR3: CASSWTGREEVDGYTF. CDR3 nucleotide sequence: TGTGCCAGCAGTTGGACAGGGCGAGAGGAAGTTGATGGCTACACCTTC.

The chain employs TRBV19 and TRBJ2-7; 9 bases agree with TRBD1. CDR3 length: 16 amino acids. CDR1 and CDR2 (germline): LNHDA, SQIVND (reference sequence). Trimming at V came to 0 bases and at J to 2 bases, leaving 5 bases not matched to a gene. The CDR3 DNA sequence: TGTGCCAGTAGTATAGAAGGGACAGGGCTACCCTACGAGCAGTACTTC. Residues: CASSIEGTGLPYEQYF.

This clone was detected only once. This chain joins TRBV14 and TRBJ2-7, with D unclear. The CDR3 is 12 amino acids. From germline, CDR1 is SGHDN and CDR2 FVKESK. The germline V and J ends were trimmed by 1 base and 3 bases, with 4 bases remaining between them. The DNA for the CDR3 is TGTGCCAGCAGCCAAGTCAGCTACGAGCAGTACTTC. It translates to CASSQVSYEQYF.

The rearrangement joins TRBV2 to TRBJ1-1; the D is unclear. Germline CDR1 is SNHLY and CDR2 is FYNNEI. The CDR3 runs 14 residues. Trimming shortened V by 8 bases and J by 3 bases, and 16 bases separated the two germline ends. The CDR3 protein is CASQGADTYTEAFF. The CDR3 DNA follows: TGTGCCAGCCAAGGAGCAGATACCTACACTGAAGCTTTCTTT.

The gene calls are TRBV6-6 and TRBJ2-2; D unresolved. The CDR3 totals 14 residues. Looked up from germline, CDR1 is MNHNY and CDR2 is SVGAGI (reference sequence). Trimming removed 0 bases at V and 6 bases at J, with 8 bases between. CDR3 sequence reads: CASSYSTAPGELFF. The CDR3 coding sequence is TGTGCCAGCAGTTACTCGACTGCGCCCGGGGAGCTGTTTTTT.

In nucleotides, the CDR3 is TGTGCCAGCAGCCAAGAAGGTAGCGGTAACACAGATACGCAGTATTTT. Translating gives CASSQEGSGNTDTQYF. The genes are TRBV4-2 and TRBJ2-3; TRBD2 might be the D (6 bases). This CDR3 has 16 amino acids. Trimming removed 0 bases from V and 2 bases from J, with 12 bases in between. CDR1 and CDR2 (germline): LGHNA, YNFKEQ.

The chain combines TRBV5-5 with TRBJ1-4, with 7 bases aligning to TRBD1. Germline V gene data show CDR1 as SGHKS and CDR2 as YYEKEE (reference sequence). Germline trimming cut 4 bases from V and 7 bases from J; bases unmatched to any gene: 10. This CDR3 has 15 residues. The CDR3 spells CASSGQATDGEKLFF. CDR3 in DNA: TGTGCCAGCAGCGGACAGGCCACCGATGGTGAAAAACTGTTTTTT.

The genes are TRBV25-1 and TRBJ1-2, with 7 bases aligning to TRBD1. The CDR3 runs to 13 residues. CDR1 is MGHDK, CDR2 SYGVNS, per germline. Unmatched junction bases numbered 7, after V lost 6 bases and J lost 6 bases. The DNA for the CDR3 is TGTGCCAGCAGAGGGACAGTCTCAGATGGCTACACCTTC. Its protein is CASRGTVSDGYTF.

This clone was observed a handful of times. CDR3 in amino acids: CASSQPGRGYTF. The CDR3 coding sequence is TGCGCCAGCAGCCAACCTGGTCGGGGCTACACCTTC. This chain joins TRBV4-3 and TRBJ1-2, with no clear D. CDR1 and CDR2 from the germline V gene are LGHNA and YSLEER. This CDR3 comprises 12 residues. V dropped 2 bases and J dropped 8 bases, with 9 bases sitting between them.

The rearrangement joins TRBV6-1 to TRBJ1-6; 10 nucleotides line up with TRBD1. This CDR3 is 15 amino acids long. V shed 6 bases and J 7 bases; nucleotides not matched to a gene: 6. Germline CDR1 and CDR2: MNHNS and SASEGT. This chain's CDR3 is CASSGTGVANSPLHF. The CDR3 DNA is TGTGCCAGCAGCGGGACAGGGGTTGCCAATTCACCCCTCCACTTT.